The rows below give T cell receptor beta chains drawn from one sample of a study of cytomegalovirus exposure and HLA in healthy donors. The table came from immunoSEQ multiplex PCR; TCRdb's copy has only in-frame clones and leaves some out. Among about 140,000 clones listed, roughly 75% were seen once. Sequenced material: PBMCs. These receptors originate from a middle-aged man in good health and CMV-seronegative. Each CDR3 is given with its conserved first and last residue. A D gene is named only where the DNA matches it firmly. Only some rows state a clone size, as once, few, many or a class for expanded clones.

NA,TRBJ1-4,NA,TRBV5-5,TGTGCCAGCAGCTTGGGGGCGAGTGGGGAAAAACTGTTTTTT,CASSLGASGEKLFF
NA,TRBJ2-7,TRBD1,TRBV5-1,TGCGCCAGCAGCTTGGCCGGACAGGGGCCTCCCTACGAGCAGTACTTC,CASSLAGQGPPYEQYF
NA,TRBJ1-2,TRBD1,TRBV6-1,TGTGCCAGCAGTGAGACAGGGGGCCCCTCATATGGCTACACCTTC,CASSETGGPSYGYTF
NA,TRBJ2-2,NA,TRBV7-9,TGTGCCAGCAGCTTACTGGGACTTTCCGGGGAGCTGTTTTTT,CASSLLGLSGELFF
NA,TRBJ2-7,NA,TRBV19,TGTGCCAGTAGTACCCTTACCGGGTCCTACGAGCAGTACTTC,CASSTLTGSYEQYF
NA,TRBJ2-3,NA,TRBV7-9,TGTGCCAGCAGCCCTCGACTAGGAGGGGCCACAGATACGCAGTATTTT,CASSPRLGGATDTQYF
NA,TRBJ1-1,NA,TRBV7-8,TGTGCCAGCAGCTTATCAATGGGGGGGCTCGGCACTGAAGCTTTCTTT,CASSLSMGGLGTEAFF
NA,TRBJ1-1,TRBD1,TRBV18,TGTGCCAGCTCCAGAGACAGGACAGGGGTGAACACTGAAGCTTTCTTT,CASSRDRTGVNTEAFF
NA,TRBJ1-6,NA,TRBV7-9,TGTGCCAGCGGGACACCATTAAGTGGCTATAATTCACCCCTCCACTTT,CASGTPLSGYNSPLHF
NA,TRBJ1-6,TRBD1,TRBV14,TGTGCCAGCAGCCCAGAGGGACAGACAATATATAATTCACCCCTCCACTTT,CASSPEGQTIYNSPLHF
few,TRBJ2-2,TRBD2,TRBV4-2,TGTGCCAGCAGCCAAGACGCGGGGGGGCAATCCGGGGAGCTGTTTTTT,CASSQDAGGQSGELFF
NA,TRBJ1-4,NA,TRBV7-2,TGTGCCAGCAGCCCATTTGCTCGGGGGGTAAATGAAAAACTGTTTTTT,CASSPFARGVNEKLFF
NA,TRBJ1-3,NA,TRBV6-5,TGTGCCAGCAGTTACTCGAGACTCCTCTCTGGAAACACCATATATTTT,CASSYSRLLSGNTIYF
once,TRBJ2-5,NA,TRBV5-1,TGCGCCACCCGGGACAATTTCGAGACCCAGTACTTC,CATRDNFETQYF
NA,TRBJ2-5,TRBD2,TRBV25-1,TGTGCCAGCAGTGATCGACTAGCGGGGACCTTGGTGGAGACCCAGTACTTC,CASSDRLAGTLVETQYF
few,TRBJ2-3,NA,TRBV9,TGTGCCAGCAGCGTAGCTACCCGTATTGCAGGGAGCACAGATACGCAGTATTTT,CASSVATRIAGSTDTQYF
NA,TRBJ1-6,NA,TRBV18,TGTGCCAGCTCTCCTAGACAGGTGTCTGGAAATTCACCCCTCCACTTT,CASSPRQVSGNSPLHF
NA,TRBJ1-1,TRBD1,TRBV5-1,TGCGCCAGCAGCTTCCGACAGGGAATGAACACTGAAGCTTTCTTT,CASSFRQGMNTEAFF